These T cell receptor beta chains were read from a single sample in a study of T cells in Graves' hyperthyroidism and ophthalmopathy. In TCRdb, the multiplex PCR reads were re-called with MiXCR into one record per CDR3 protein. The sample has 200,000 to 250,000 distinct CDR3 sequences, around 19% seen once. The sample taken for sequencing was blood. These receptors were obtained from a middle-aged man with Graves' hyperthyroidism. Each CDR3 is given with its conserved first and last residue. D genes are given only for firm matches. Size is stated for part of the rows, as once, few or many counts, or as a class when the clone is expanded.

D gene	clone size	CDR3 length	V gene	J gene	CDR3 DNA	CDR3 protein
TRBD2	.	16	TRBV2	TRBJ2-1	TGTGCCAGCAGGGGACTAGCGGGGGGGTCCTACGGTGAGCAGTTCTTC	CASRGLAGGSYGEQFF
TRBD1	many	15	TRBV20-1	TRBJ1-6	TGCAGTGCTATGGGACAGGGGGCGAATAATTCACCCCTCCACTTT	CSAMGQGANNSPLHF
TRBD1	many	14	TRBV6-1	TRBJ2-5	TGTGCCAGCACCATCCGGACAGGGCAAGAGACCCAGTACTTC	CASTIRTGQETQYF
.	.	15	TRBV7-2	TRBJ2-3	TGTGCCAGCAAAACCCCGGGACGAAGCACAGATACGCAGTATTTT	CASKTPGRSTDTQYF
TRBD1	few	14	TRBV7-9	TRBJ1-1	TGTGCCAGCACGTCGGACAGGGCTGGCACTGAAGCTTTCTTT	CASTSDRAGTEAFF
TRBD2	many	16	TRBV11-2	TRBJ2-5	TGTGCCAGCAGCCTCGGACTAGCGGGGGGCCGGGAGACCCAGTACTTC	CASSLGLAGGRETQYF
TRBD1	many	14	TRBV5-5	TRBJ1-4	TGTGCCAGCAGCAGGGACAGGGGGTATGAAAAACTGTTTTTT	CASSRDRGYEKLFF
.	many	14	TRBV7-2	TRBJ2-7	TGTGCCAGCAGTGACCTGGACAGAACCTACGAGCAGTACTTC	CASSDLDRTYEQYF
TRBD1	.	11	TRBV29-1	TRBJ1-2	TGCAGCGAAAGGACAGGCTATGGCTACACCTTC	CSERTGYGYTF
TRBD1	many	13	TRBV2	TRBJ2-7	TGTGCCAGCAGTGCGACAGGGGGCGGCGAGCAGTACTTC	CASSATGGGEQYF
.	many	16	TRBV28	TRBJ2-1	TGTGCCAGCAGTTCCTATACAGAGGACACTTACAATGAGCAGTTCTTC	CASSSYTEDTYNEQFF
TRBD2	.	14	TRBV7-2	TRBJ2-2	TGTGCCAGCAGCGGGACTAGTGGGACCGGGGAGCTGTTTTTT	CASSGTSGTGELFF
.	many	15	TRBV10-2	TRBJ1-2	TGCGCCAGCAGTGAGTCGCCGTCTGGAGGTCATGGCTACACCTTC	CASSESPSGGHGYTF
.	.	17	TRBV15	TRBJ2-5	TGTGCCACCAGCAGACCTCGGGGCCGGTCCCCCCAAGAGACCCAGTACTTC	CATSRPRGRSPQETQYF